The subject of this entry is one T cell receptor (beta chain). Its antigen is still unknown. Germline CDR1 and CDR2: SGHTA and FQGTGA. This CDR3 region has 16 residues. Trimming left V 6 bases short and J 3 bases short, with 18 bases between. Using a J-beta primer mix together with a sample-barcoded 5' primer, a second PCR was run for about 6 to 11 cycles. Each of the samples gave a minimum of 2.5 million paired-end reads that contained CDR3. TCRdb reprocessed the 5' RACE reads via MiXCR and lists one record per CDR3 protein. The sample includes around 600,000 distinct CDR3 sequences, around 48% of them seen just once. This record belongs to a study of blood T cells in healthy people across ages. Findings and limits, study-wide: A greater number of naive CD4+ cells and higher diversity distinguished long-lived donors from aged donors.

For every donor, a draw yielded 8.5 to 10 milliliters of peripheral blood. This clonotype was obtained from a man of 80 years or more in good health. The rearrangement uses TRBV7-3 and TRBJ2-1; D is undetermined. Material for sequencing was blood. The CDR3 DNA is TGTGCCAGCAGTGCTAATGCGCTTACTCTCTACAATGAGCAGTTCTTC. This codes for CASSANALTLYNEQFF.